Listed here are 10 T cell receptor beta chains from one sample, sequenced in a study of blood T cells in healthy people across ages. The use of a sample-barcoded 5' primer and a J-beta primer mix characterized a second PCR of roughly 6 to 11 cycles. From the 5' RACE reads, TCRdb called clonotypes with MiXCR, one entry per CDR3 protein. The repertoire has about 830,000 distinct CDR3 sequences, 62% of them found once; the top ten carry approximately 30%. Sequencing was done on a sample of blood. These receptors were obtained from a man aged 30 to 45 in good health.

The rearrangement uses TRBV6-2 or TRBV6-3 and TRBJ1-1, with D tentatively TRBD1 (6 bases). V was trimmed by 0 bases and J by 5 bases, leaving 19 bases between them. The CDR3 totals 17 residues. The V gene's germline CDR1 is MNHEY and CDR2 SVGEGT. CDR3 protein: CASSYSRGRERKTEAFF. The CDR3 nucleotides read TGTGCCAGCAGTTACTCCCGGGGGCGAGAAAGGAAAACTGAAGCTTTCTTT.

The chain joins TRBV5-4 to TRBJ2-7; D ambiguous. The CDR3 sequence is 16 residues long. Trimming left V 2 bases short and J 7 bases short, with 22 bases between. Looked up from germline, CDR1 is SGHNT and CDR2 is YYREEE (reference sequence). The CDR3 DNA is TGTGCCAGCAGCTTATTCTCTGGTTTTGGCCTGGGGGAGCAGTACTTC. Amino acids: CASSLFSGFGLGEQYF.

The gene calls are TRBV6-2 or TRBV6-3 and TRBJ2-7; possibly TRBD1 or TRBD2 for D (6 bases each). V lost 6 bases, J lost 7 bases, and 25 bases lay in between. CDR3 length equals 16 residues. CDR1 is MNHEY, CDR2 SVGEGT, per germline. The CDR3, as DNA: TGTGCCAGCAGACCCGAGGCAGGGGACTCCTACAATGAGCAGTACTTC. Amino acids: CASRPEAGDSYNEQYF.

This clonotype was detected a few times. The chain carries TRBV6-1 and TRBJ2-7; unclear D gene. CDR1 MNHNS and CDR2 SASEGT come from the germline V gene. CDR3 length: 13 amino acids. Trimming took 2 bases from V and 7 from J, leaving 12 bases between them. CDR3 in DNA: TGTGCCAGCAGTGAACGTTTGGTCCGAGAGCAGTACTTC. Its protein product is CASSERLVREQYF.

A note on this clonotype: Germline and junction disagree at one end, which may indicate a read error. The chain links TRBV10-3 to TRBJ2-1, with TRBD2 matching 7 bases. Germline V gene lookup returns CDR1 ENHRY and CDR2 SYGVKD. This CDR3 comprises 15 residues. CDR3 amino acids: CAIGESGVGYNEQFF. For the CDR3, the DNA is TGTGCCATCGGTGAGAGCGGGGTGGGCTACAATGAGCAGTTCTTC.

This clonotype showed up many times. This rearrangement joins TRBV25-1 to TRBJ1-6; D is possibly TRBD1 (6 bases). The germline V gene encodes CDR1 MGHDK and CDR2 SYGVNS. The CDR3 has 15 residues. Trimming shortened V by 0 bases and J by 9 bases, and 12 bases separated the two germline ends. Here the CDR3 DNA reads TGTGCCAGCAGTGAATATGGGGGGCCGGGTTCACCCCTCCACTTT. Translated: CASSEYGGPGSPLHF.

V and J are TRBV4-3 and TRBJ2-1, with D perhaps matching TRBD1 (6 bases). From germline, CDR1 is LGHNA and CDR2 YSLEER. The CDR3 has 18 residues. V dropped 0 bases and J dropped 0 bases, with 15 bases sitting between them. The CDR3 here is CASSQDPAGASSYNEQFF. The CDR3 bases are TGCGCCAGCAGCCAAGATCCGGCAGGGGCCAGCTCCTACAATGAGCAGTTCTTC.

The genes are TRBV18 and TRBJ2-4; 7 bases are a match to TRBD1. Unmatched junction bases numbered 13, after V lost 4 bases and J lost 13 bases. CDR3 length equals 14 residues. Germline V gene data show CDR1 as KGHSH and CDR2 as LQKENI. CDR3 nucleotide sequence: TGTGCCAGCTCACGACAAGACAGGGTTCAAGAGCAGTACTTC. Protein product: CASSRQDRVQEQYF.

This clonotype appeared once. The rearrangement links TRBV5-1 to TRBJ1-6; D is unclear. The CDR3 has 14 amino acids. V was clipped by 4 bases and J by 7 bases, with 12 bases between them. The germline gives CDR1 SGHRS, CDR2 YFSETQ. CDR3 coding DNA: TGCGCCAGCAGCCCGACTGAGGGAAATTCACCCCTCCACTTT. This codes for CASSPTEGNSPLHF.

V and J are TRBV9 and TRBJ2-7, with 8 bases that match TRBD2. The junction had 11 bases not matched to a gene; V was cut back by 6 bases and J by 3 bases. CDR3 length: 15 amino acids. Germline-derived CDR1 and CDR2 are SGDLS and YYNGEE. DNA of the CDR3: TGTGCCAGCAACGAAGCGGGGGCCCCCGGCTACGAGCAGTACTTC. Translation: CASNEAGAPGYEQYF.